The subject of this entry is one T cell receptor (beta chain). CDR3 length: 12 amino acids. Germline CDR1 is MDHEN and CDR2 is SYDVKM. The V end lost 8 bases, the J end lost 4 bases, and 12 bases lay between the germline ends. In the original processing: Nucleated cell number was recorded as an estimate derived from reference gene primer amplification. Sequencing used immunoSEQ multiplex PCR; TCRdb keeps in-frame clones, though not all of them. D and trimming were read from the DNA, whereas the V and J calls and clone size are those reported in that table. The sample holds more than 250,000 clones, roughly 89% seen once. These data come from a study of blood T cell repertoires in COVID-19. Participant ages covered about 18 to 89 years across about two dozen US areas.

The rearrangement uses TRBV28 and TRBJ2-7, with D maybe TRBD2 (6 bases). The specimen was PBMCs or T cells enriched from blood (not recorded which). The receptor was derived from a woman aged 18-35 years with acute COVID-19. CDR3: CASGGVRYEQYF. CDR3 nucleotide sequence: TGTGCCAGCGGAGGGGTCCGGTACGAGCAGTACTTC. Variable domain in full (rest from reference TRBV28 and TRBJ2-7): DVKVTQSSRYLVKRTGEKVFLECVQDMDHENMFWYRQDPGLGLRLIYFSYDVKMKEKGDIPEGYSVSREKKERFSLILESASTNQTSMYLCASGGVRYEQYFGPGTRLTVT.